The TCR beta chain under discussion was sequenced for a study of shared clonotypes between healthy human individuals (TCRdb year 2020). Regarding the study in general: The cohort comprised a couple of women and a few men aged 18 to 49 years. To increase sequencing depth and limit assay-specific biases, different laboratories used diverse techniques to prepare libraries and sequence TCR repertoires. For each donor, CD4 naive and CD4 memory were each given three plates, CD8 naive was given two plates, and CD8 memory was given one plate. Each donor's leukapheresis produced roughly between roughly 0.9 and 9 billion PBMCs. To estimate repertoire size and how much clonotypes are shared between individuals, the study performed deep sequencing of blood TCR repertoires from roughly five healthy adults.

Based on the germline V gene, the CDR1 and CDR2 sequences are MNHEY and SVGAGI. From cysteine to phenylalanine, the CDR3 is 14 amino acids long. Left in the record is the CDR3 DNA by itself, 42 bases read in frame from the first base. The donors were healthy, HIV-negative adults who had no recently reported acute infections or vaccinations. Every donor was a Caucasian adult living in Nashville, Tennessee, USA. Magnetic negative selection was used to enrich CD4+ T cells, after which naive cells were positively selected on CD45RA and the negative fraction became the memory subset. Blood was collected by leukapheresis, and PBMCs were isolated by Ficoll-Histopaque density gradient centrifugation and then cryopreserved in liquid nitrogen vapor phase. Purity and quantity of every magnetically sorted T cell population were checked by analytical flow cytometry. Each sorted fraction had its genomic DNA isolated and then quantified by UV absorbance on a Nanodrop 2000c.

Using the deep immunoSEQ assay, multiplex PCR amplified TCR CDR3 regions from genomic DNA. Genomic DNA extracted from each cell subset was distributed evenly over all wells of several immunoSEQ 96-well plates, and each plate served as one replicate. For sorted subsets, approximately 210 ng genomic DNA, equal to about 30,000 T cell genomes, was loaded into each replicate PCR. Purified libraries were quantified with a Qubit 3.0 fluorometer, sized on a Bioanalyzer 2100, and re-quantified with the KAPA Library Quantification kit. Every immunoSEQ 96-well plate was sequenced on a dedicated single-read 150-cycle Illumina NextSeq 550 flow cell. In the original analysis: Because the immunoSEQ output held only junctional sequences and lacked quality scores, the filtering could not match the filtering applied to full-length reads. Sequences were annotated with PyIR, a Python wrapper for IgBLAST v1.9, using IMGT germline references to assign V/J genes and CDR3. Reads were removed for weak V/J assignments (E-value above 1e-6), missing CDR3, stop codons, out-of-frame junctions, or ambiguous translated residues. V3J clonotypes were defined as sequences sharing an identical inferred V gene, J gene, and CDR3 amino acid sequence. Percentage overlap between repertoires was computed as shared unique clonotypes divided by the size of the smaller repertoire. Richness of each repertoire was evaluated using RTK rarefaction, the Chao1 estimator, and Recon v2.1 estimates of unobserved clonotypes. OLGA was used to compute generation probabilities for all TCRbeta clonotypes that the gDNA method yielded from a few donors. What TCRdb holds here is the immuneACCESS table cut down to in-frame rearrangements. Part of the clones is not present; checked against another copy, under half of the missing clones reflect an unresolved V gene, and the others are unexplained. The V and J calls and clone size come from that table; D and trimming were worked out from the DNA. Recorded for this sample are 950,000 to 1,100,000 clones; 75% to 80% of them occurred a single time. The ten top clones hold 0.61% of the sample.

Results the study describes overall, beyond this receptor: Pairwise subsampling indicated that sequencing depth was expected to affect the degree of clonotype sharing among donors. Naive subsets generally had larger estimated clonotype richness than memory subsets. When a handful of donors were compared, the shared fraction of clonotypes was roughly 5% for naive CD4, around 3.5% for naive CD8, 2% to 2.5% for memory CD4, and 0.35% to 0.4% for memory CD8. Sampling was restricted to blood, and TCR repertoires in tissues likely differ from the TCR repertoires found in blood. The small number of donors limited the genetic and exposure-history diversity represented. Rarefaction of sorted-subset datasets indicated incomplete sequencing despite the large sequencing depth. Higher generation probabilities were observed for clonotypes shared by all four sorted-subset donors than for non-shared clonotypes.

As concerns this clone: Its target antigen remains unknown. The record has no base qualities; no much larger clone is one base away.

Sequencing was carried out using memory CD4+ T cells from PBMCs. This sample's cell subset or site label indicates: CD45RA-negative fraction. The TCR originated in a man aged 18 to 30 in good health. Some clones in this sample may be carry-over from other donors' samples. The chain is encoded by TRBV6-5 joined to TRBJ2-5; 7 central nucleotides agree with TRBD2. The J call could be wrong; TRBJ2-7 is a better fit for the DNA end. DNA sequence: TGTGCCAGCCTAGACGCGGGAGTGGGTTACGAGCAGTACTTC. This codes for CASLDAGVGYEQYF.